Below are 9 T cell receptor beta chains sequenced from a single sample in a study of shared T cell receptors in the human thymus. Libraries were prepared by immunoSEQ multiplex PCR; TCRdb keeps only in-frame clonotypes and omits some of them. The sample holds fewer than 700,000 clones, approximately 87% seen once. These data were also reused for a study on human thymus T cells.

What was sequenced was thymocytes. Receptors were obtained from a boy in the first two years of life with a congenital heart defect.

This rearrangement joins TRBV4-2 to TRBJ2-3, with D possibly matching TRBD1 (6 bases). This CDR3 is 13 amino acids long. Germline values: CDR1 LGHNA, CDR2 YNFKEQ. Trimming pared 0 bases from V and 6 bases from J, leaving 7 bases between. The CDR3 sequence: CASSQDQGDTQYF. DNA for the CDR3: TGTGCCAGCAGCCAAGATCAGGGGGATACGCAGTATTTT.

The chain uses TRBV7-9 and TRBJ1-2, with D unclear. In germline, CDR1 is SEHNR, CDR2 FQNEAQ (reference sequence). This CDR3 comprises 14 residues. Trimming took off 1 base at V and 6 bases at J, with 12 bases between the two ends. The CDR3 nucleotides are TGTGCCAGCAGCTTAGAATTGGGCCGAGATGGCTACACCTTC. This translates into CASSLELGRDGYTF.

The rearrangement joins TRBV7-8 to TRBJ2-7; 12 nucleotides line up with TRBD2. J lost 2 bases, V lost 4 bases, and 3 bases had no gene match. This CDR3 comprises 15 residues. Germline V gene lookup returns CDR1 SGHVS and CDR2 FQNEAQ. CDR3 DNA: TGTGCCAGCAGCTCTAGCGGGAGGGACACCTACGAGCAGTACTTC. It yields the protein CASSSSGRDTYEQYF.

This clone was picked up one time. The J gene is TRBJ2-1, the V gene TRBV15, with 8 bases fitting TRBD2. The J segment lost 7 bases and the V segment lost 1 base, leaving 3 bases of the junction unmatched. The CDR3 runs 14 residues. CDR1 and CDR2 from the germline V gene are LNHNV and YYDKDF (reference sequence). The CDR3 coding sequence is TGTGCCACCAGCAGAGTCGGGGGGGCTAATGAGCAGTTCTTC. Translation gives CATSRVGGANEQFF. Looking up the rest from reference TRBV15 and TRBJ2-1 gives the full variable domain: DAMVIQNPRYQVTQFGKPVTLSCSQTLNHNVMYWYQQKSSQAPKLLFHYYDKDFNNEADTPDNFQSRRPNTSFCFLDIRSPGLGDTAMYLCATSRVGGANEQFFGPGTRLTVL.

The chain joins TRBV14 to TRBJ2-7; a weak D match, TRBD2 (5 bases). This CDR3 has 18 amino acids. Germline V gives CDR1 SGHDN, CDR2 FVKESK. Between the trimmed V and J ends, which lost 0 bases and 0 bases, there was a span of 18 bases. As DNA, the CDR3 is TGTGCCAGCAGCCAAGAGCTAGAGGGTCGCTTCGCCTCCTACGAGCAGTACTTC. As protein: CASSQELEGRFASYEQYF.

The rearrangement joins TRBV19 to TRBJ2-2, with 9 bases fitting TRBD1. The CDR3 is 16 amino acids. The germline V gene encodes CDR1 LNHDA and CDR2 SQIVND (reference sequence). V lost 5 bases to trimming and J lost 5 bases; unmatched junction nucleotides: 9. This CDR3 is CASSARDRELTGELFF. In DNA, the CDR3 is TGTGCCAGTAGTGCACGGGACAGGGAGTTAACCGGGGAGCTGTTTTTT.

V and J are TRBV11-2 and TRBJ1-2, with a tentative D call TRBD1 (5 bases). The CDR3 length is 14 residues. CDR1 and CDR2 from the germline V gene are SGHAT and FQNNGV. Trimming pared 0 bases from V and 6 bases from J, leaving 11 bases between. The CDR3 is CASSLDTGRHGYTF. The CDR3 DNA reads as TGTGCCAGCAGCTTAGATACAGGAAGGCATGGCTACACCTTC.

The chain couples TRBV5-6 to TRBJ2-2; no firm D call. The CDR3 has 13 amino acids. The germline V gene encodes CDR1 SGHDT and CDR2 YYEEEE. The V end lost 0 bases, the J end lost 6 bases, and 6 bases lay between the germline ends. Here the CDR3 DNA reads TGTGCCAGCAGCTTGGCCTACGCCGGGGAGCTGTTTTTT. Protein: CASSLAYAGELFF. The whole variable domain, filled in from reference TRBV5-6 and TRBJ2-2, reads DAGVTQSPTHLIKTRGQQVTLRCSPKSGHDTVSWYQQALGQGPQFIFQYYEEEERQRGNFPDRFSGHQFPNYSSELNVNALLLGDSALYLCASSLAYAGELFFGEGSRLTVL.

This chain connects TRBV4-1 to TRBJ2-7, with 7 positions matching TRBD2. Germline CDR1 and CDR2: MGHRA and YSYEKL. The CDR3 length is 15 residues. The junction had 5 bases not matched to a gene; V was cut back by 3 bases and J by 0 bases. DNA for the CDR3: TGCGCCAGCAGCCACTCGGGAGGCTCCTCCTACGAGCAGTACTTC. This codes for CASSHSGGSSYEQYF.